The 28 T cell receptor beta chains reported below all come from one sample, sequenced in a study of CD8+ T cells in alopecia areata. Reverse transcription of extracted RNA yielded cDNA, which provided the sequencing template. Some clones are missing from TCRdb's copy, which holds only in-frame ones; the method was immunoSEQ multiplex PCR. The sample holds about 140,000 clones, roughly four fifths seen once. Stated treatment: oral pan-JAK inhibitor, 5-10 mg twice daily. Sequenced material: CD8+ T cells sorted from blood, taken at week 4, from a patient treated with tofacitinib. These receptors were obtained from a human donor with alopecia areata.

V usage is TRBV4-1 and J usage is TRBJ1-1; possible D gene TRBD1, 5 bases. Germline V gene sequence: CDR1 MGHRA, CDR2 YSYEKL. The CDR3 spans 14 residues. The ends were cut back, 6 bases at V and 6 bases at J, with 17 bases in the middle. CDR3 bases: TGCGCCAGCAGACCTAAGGGACTCGGCGCTGAAGCTTTCTTT. This gives the protein CASRPKGLGAEAFF.

The chain has TRBV21-1 and TRBJ2-3; the D segment call TRBD2 is taken from the table without a DNA check. TRBV21-1 is a listed pseudogene. This CDR3 comprises 12 residues. This CDR3 is CASRRGADTQYF. CDR3 coding DNA: TGTGCCAGCAGGCGGGGGGCAGATACGCAGTATTTT.

This chain joins TRBV7-2 and TRBJ2-1; maybe TRBD2 (7 bases). Per germline, CDR1 SGHTA and CDR2 FQGNSA. This CDR3 is 14 amino acids long. Trimming took off 4 bases at V and 9 bases at J, with 16 bases between the two ends. As DNA, the CDR3 is TGTGCCAGCAGCTGGTGGGGGGGCCGGAGTGAGCAGTTCTTC. Translation: CASSWWGGRSEQFF.

The chain links TRBV7-9 to TRBJ1-6, with unresolved D. Deletions cut 6 bases from V and 0 bases from J, with 6 bases between. The CDR3 sequence is 14 residues long. The germline V gene encodes CDR1 SEHNR and CDR2 FQNEAQ (reference sequence). This CDR3 reads CASSPFSYNSPLHF. In nucleotides, the CDR3 is TGTGCCAGCAGTCCATTCTCCTATAATTCACCCCTCCACTTT.

The chain is built from TRBV4-3 and TRBJ2-3; D gene ambiguous. The CDR3 sequence is 14 residues long. Germline V gene lookup returns CDR1 LGHNA and CDR2 YSLEER. V shed 4 bases and J shed 5 bases, with 13 bases lying between them. The CDR3 is CASSLDVVGDTQYF. The CDR3 DNA sequence: TGCGCCAGCAGCCTGGATGTGGTAGGAGATACGCAGTATTTT.

The chain uses TRBV7-2 and TRBJ2-7; D not resolved. The CDR3 totals 14 residues. Per germline, CDR1 SGHTA and CDR2 FQGNSA. Trimming pared 5 bases from V and 0 bases from J, leaving 11 bases between. The CDR3 coding sequence is TGTGCCAGCAGCGGGATCACAACCTCCTACGAGCAGTACTTC. This encodes CASSGITTSYEQYF.

The chain combines TRBV6-5 with TRBJ2-5; 9 bases agree with TRBD2. The CDR3 is 16 amino acids. Germline-derived CDR1 and CDR2 are MNHEY and SVGAGI. J was trimmed by 1 base and V by 0 bases; bases with no gene match: 3. The CDR3 DNA follows: TGTGCCAGCAGTTACTCGACTAGCGGACCCCAAGAGACCCAGTACTTC. This gives the protein CASSYSTSGPQETQYF.

This clone was seen more than once but under ten times. The V gene is TRBV21-1, the J gene TRBJ1-2. TRBV21-1 constitutes a pseudogene. CDR3 size: 18 residues. The CDR3 DNA follows: TGTGCCAGCAGCCAAAAATACAGGAGGGCCGTCCGCAACTATGGCTACACCTTC. This encodes CASSQKYRRAVRNYGYTF.

Only a few counts were recorded for this clone. The chain recombines TRBV10-3 with TRBJ2-7; 9 bases align to TRBD2. V was clipped by 8 bases and J by 8 bases; unmatched bases: 4. This CDR3 has 11 amino acids. Germline lookup yields CDR1 ENHRY and CDR2 SYGVKD. For the CDR3, the DNA is TGTGCCATCTTGAGCGGGGGGCAGCAGTACTTC. Protein: CAILSGGQQYF.

The rearrangement links TRBV7-9 to TRBJ2-7, with 9 bases aligning to TRBD1. V lost 3 bases to trimming and J lost 3 bases; unmatched junction nucleotides: 3. The CDR3 spans 14 residues. The germline gives CDR1 SEHNR, CDR2 FQNEAQ (reference sequence). The CDR3 spells CASSFWDRVYEQYF. The CDR3 coding sequence is TGTGCCAGCAGCTTCTGGGACAGGGTCTACGAGCAGTACTTC.

This clone was counted a single time. The J gene is TRBJ2-7, the V gene TRBV4-1, with a possible D match to TRBD1 (6 bases). This CDR3 spans 16 amino acids. Looked up from germline, CDR1 is MGHRA and CDR2 is YSYEKL. The V gene lost 1 base and the J gene lost 1 base, with 14 bases spanning the gap. The CDR3 loop is CASSQGAGTPSYEQYF. In nucleotides, the CDR3 is TGCGCCAGCAGCCAAGGCGCAGGGACACCTTCCTACGAGCAGTACTTC.

This rearrangement joins TRBV7-8 to TRBJ2-7, with TRBD1 matching over 10 bases. Germline CDR1 and CDR2: SGHVS and FQNEAQ. CDR3 length: 14 residues. With V trimmed by 5 bases and J by 5 bases, 6 bases remained unmatched. The CDR3 DNA is TGTGCCAGCAGCCCTGGGACAGGGGTGAACGAGCAGTACTTC. This codes for CASSPGTGVNEQYF. The full variable domain, in which reference TRBV7-8 and TRBJ2-7 provide the parts outside the CDR3, is GAGVSQSPRYKVAKRGQDVALRCDPISGHVSLFWYQQALGQGPEFLTYFQNEAQLDKSGLPSDRFFAERPEGSVSTLKIQRTQQEDSAVYLCASSPGTGVNEQYFGPGTRLTVT.

The chain links TRBV7-6 to TRBJ2-7; 9 bases map to TRBD2. V dropped 5 bases and J dropped 7; count of bases not matched to a gene: 9. Germline lookup yields CDR1 SGHVS and CDR2 FNYEAQ. The CDR3 consists of 14 residues. CDR3 loop: CASSPRGGREEQYF. DNA of the CDR3: TGTGCCAGCAGCCCGCGGGGGGGCCGTGAAGAGCAGTACTTC.

The rearrangement links TRBV4-3 to TRBJ2-1, with D possibly matching TRBD2 (7 bases). V lost 0 bases, J lost 7 bases, and 19 bases lay in between. The CDR3 loop spans 17 amino acids. Germline CDR1 LGHNA, CDR2 YSLEER. The CDR3 protein is CASSQDSAGALGNEQFF. The CDR3 DNA is TGCGCCAGCAGCCAAGATAGCGCGGGGGCCCTTGGGAATGAGCAGTTCTTC.

The chain is built from TRBV4-1 and TRBJ2-2; D is undetermined. There are 17 residues in the CDR3. Per the germline V gene, CDR1 is MGHRA and CDR2 is YSYEKL. Between the trimmed V and J ends, which lost 7 bases and 1 base, there was a span of 19 bases. The chain's CDR3 is CASTPHTRDGNTGELFF. The DNA for the CDR3 is TGCGCCAGCACCCCCCACACACGTGACGGGAACACCGGGGAGCTGTTTTTT.

The chain recombines TRBV7-2 with TRBJ1-4; 9 bases align to TRBD1. Germline V CDR1 and CDR2: SGHTA, FQGNSA. The CDR3 sequence is 16 residues long. The junction had 4 bases not matched to a gene; V was cut back by 5 bases and J by 0 bases. This CDR3 is CASSPGQGPTNEKLFF. Written as DNA, the CDR3 is TGTGCCAGCAGCCCGGGACAGGGTCCAACTAATGAAAAACTGTTTTTT.

This chain uses TRBV11-2 with TRBJ2-5, with D possibly TRBD1 on 6 matching bases. The CDR3 sequence is 14 residues long. Germline CDR1 is SGHAT and CDR2 is FQNNGV. V gave up 5 bases and J gave up 4 bases, with 14 bases separating them. The CDR3, as DNA: TGTGCCAGCAGCCCCCCGGGACAATCAGAGACCCAGTACTTC. Translated: CASSPPGQSETQYF.

The chain uses TRBV21-1 and TRBJ2-7; the table gives TRBD1 as D, unverified against the DNA. TRBV21-1 is labeled a pseudogene. The CDR3 sequence is 16 residues long. The CDR3 coding sequence is TGTGCCAGCAGCACCAAGACGTGGACAGCTAACTACGAGCAGTACTTC. Encoded protein: CASSTKTWTANYEQYF.

The chain joins TRBV9 to TRBJ2-7, with 8 bases matching TRBD2. Germline V gene data show CDR1 as SGDLS and CDR2 as YYNGEE. There are 17 residues in the CDR3. Unmatched junction bases numbered 12, after V lost 4 bases and J lost 0 bases. CDR3 region: CASSPSGGLIVSYEQYF. The DNA for the CDR3 is TGTGCCAGCAGCCCCAGCGGGGGACTAATCGTCTCCTACGAGCAGTACTTC.

This rearrangement joins TRBV7-9 to TRBJ2-7; D call uncertain. Looked up from germline, CDR1 is SEHNR and CDR2 is FQNEAQ (reference sequence). V was pared by 0 bases and J by 2 bases, with 17 bases between. CDR3 length: 17 amino acids. In nucleotides, the CDR3 is TGTGCCAGCAGCTTAGCGGTACTGGGGAACGCTCCCTACGAGCAGTACTTC. Translating it yields CASSLAVLGNAPYEQYF.

Notes on this clone: Other DNA variants within this sample encode the same CDR3. The chain has TRBV19 and TRBJ2-1; weak D call: TRBD2 (6 bases). The CDR3 totals 14 residues. Germline V CDR1 and CDR2: LNHDA, SQIVND (reference sequence). Trimming left V 6 bases short and J 3 bases short, with 12 bases between. The CDR3 region is CASSLGGDYNEQFF. The CDR3 nucleotides read TGTGCCAGTAGCCTCGGCGGGGACTACAATGAGCAGTTCTTC.

The rearrangement joins TRBV14 to TRBJ1-2; no firm D call. V was cut by 0 bases and J by 4 bases, with 12 bases left in between. Germline-derived CDR1 and CDR2 are SGHDN and FVKESK. The CDR3 is 15 residues long. The CDR3, as DNA: TGTGCCAGCAGCCAAGAAGCGGGCATCCCCTATGGCTACACCTTC. Translated: CASSQEAGIPYGYTF.

This clone was observed a few times. The chain couples TRBV27 to TRBJ2-1; TRBD1 matches at 8 bases. V lost 2 bases and J lost 4; bases outside the gene matches: 1. The CDR3 covers 14 residues. Germline V CDR1 and CDR2: MNHEY, SMNVEV (reference sequence). CDR3 protein: CASSLQGAYNEQFF. The CDR3 DNA is TGTGCCAGCAGTTTACAGGGGGCATACAATGAGCAGTTCTTC.

The J gene is TRBJ1-5, the V gene TRBV7-9, with 7 bases lining up with TRBD1. Per the germline V gene, CDR1 is SEHNR and CDR2 is FQNEAQ (reference sequence). J was trimmed by 2 bases and V by 5 bases; bases with no gene match: 9. This CDR3 is built from 16 residues. The CDR3 DNA reads as TGTGCCAGCAGCCCAGGTGGCAGGGGGGGCAATCAGCCCCAGCATTTT. It specifies CASSPGGRGGNQPQHF.

Worth noting for this clone: This same CDR3 is encoded by further DNA sequences in the sample. The gene calls are TRBV6-5 and TRBJ1-4; D is unresolved. V was clipped by 0 bases and J by 0 bases, with 5 bases between them. Germline V gives CDR1 MNHEY, CDR2 SVGAGI. The CDR3 length is 15 residues. In DNA, the CDR3 is TGTGCCAGCAGTTACTCCGGGGCAACTAATGAAAAACTGTTTTTT. Residues: CASSYSGATNEKLFF.

This chain uses TRBV29-1 with TRBJ1-1; D is perhaps TRBD1 (6 bases). Germline loops: CDR1 SQVTM, CDR2 ANQGSEA. V was shortened by 6 bases and J by 10 bases, with 18 bases between the two germline ends. The CDR3 is 12 residues long. The CDR3 is CSVAGGEGGAFF. The CDR3 coding sequence is TGCAGCGTCGCGGGAGGGGAAGGGGGAGCTTTCTTT.

The rearrangement joins TRBV29-1 to TRBJ1-2; D not resolved. V lost 3 bases and J 0 bases, leaving 11 bases between the germline ends. The CDR3 is 14 amino acids. Germline V gene data show CDR1 as SQVTM and CDR2 as ANQGSEA. In DNA, the CDR3 is TGCAGCGTTGACGCGGAGGACTCTAACTATGGCTACACCTTC. This codes for CSVDAEDSNYGYTF. Full variable domain (rest looked up from reference TRBV29-1 and TRBJ1-2): SAVISQKPSRDICQRGTSLTIQCQVDSQVTMMFWYRQQPGQSLTLIATANQGSEATYESGFVIDKFPISRPNLTFSTLTVSNMSPEDSSIYLCSVDAEDSNYGYTFGSGTRLTVV.

V is TRBV11-2 and J is TRBJ2-1; no firm D call. The CDR3 runs 14 residues. Trimming pared 2 bases from V and 8 bases from J, leaving 13 bases between. CDR1 and CDR2 from the germline V gene are SGHAT and FQNNGV. CDR3: CASSLYLFDDEQFF. In DNA, the CDR3 is TGTGCCAGCAGCTTATATTTGTTTGACGATGAGCAGTTCTTC.